A selection of T cell receptor beta chains follows, all from one sample in a study of blood T cell repertoires in COVID-19. The protocol was immunoSEQ multiplex PCR, while the TCRdb copy is restricted to in-frame clones and leaves out a portion. Altogether approximately 160,000 clones are present, 85% to 95% being singletons, with the ten largest covering nearly 0.55%. The source material was peripheral blood. These receptors were collected from a man aged 50 to 60 with acute or convalescent COVID-19. Each CDR3 is given with its conserved first and last residue. Fields, in order: clone size, J gene, CDR3 length, D gene, V gene, CDR3 DNA, CDR3 protein. D genes are given only for firm matches. Not every row has a clone size; where given, it reads once, few, many or a size class.

size: few
J: TRBJ1-2
length: 16
D: TRBD1
V: TRBV5-1
DNA: TGCGCCAGCAGCTTGCCCAAAGGGGGCAGTAACTATGGCTACACCTTC
CDR3: CASSLPKGGSNYGYTF

size: -
J: TRBJ2-4
length: 16
D: -
V: TRBV7-9
DNA: TGTGCCAGCAGCTTAGCGCGGGGGCAGGGTGCGAACATTCAGTACTTC
CDR3: CASSLARGQGANIQYF

size: -
J: TRBJ1-1
length: 13
D: -
V: TRBV7-2
DNA: TGTGCCAGCAGCTCCACAATGAACACTGAAGCTTTCTTT
CDR3: CASSSTMNTEAFF

size: -
J: TRBJ2-7
length: 12
D: TRBD1
V: TRBV19
DNA: TGTGCCAGTAGTGGGGACAGTTACGAGCAGTACTTC
CDR3: CASSGDSYEQYF

size: -
J: TRBJ2-7
length: 15
D: TRBD2
V: TRBV5-5
DNA: TGTGCCAGCAGCTTGGTGGGGGGGACTGTATACGAGCAGTACTTC
CDR3: CASSLVGGTVYEQYF

size: -
J: TRBJ2-2
length: 16
D: TRBD2
V: TRBV9
DNA: TGTGCCAGCAGCGTAGATATTAGCGGGGGCACCGGGGAGCTGTTTTTT
CDR3: CASSVDISGGTGELFF

size: -
J: TRBJ1-2
length: 13
D: -
V: TRBV6-5
DNA: TGTGCCAGCAGGCGGACAAGTAACTATGGCTACACCTTC
CDR3: CASRRTSNYGYTF

size: -
J: TRBJ2-1
length: 14
D: -
V: TRBV5-4
DNA: TGTGCCAGCAGCTTGGCGGCAGGGGGGAATGAGCAGTTCTTC
CDR3: CASSLAAGGNEQFF

size: -
J: TRBJ1-1
length: 14
D: TRBD1
V: TRBV28
DNA: TGTGCCAGCAGTAGGACAGGGGCGGGGACTGAAGCTTTCTTT
CDR3: CASSRTGAGTEAFF

size: few
J: TRBJ1-5
length: 13
D: -
V: TRBV28
DNA: TGTGCCAGCAGCCCGGGACAATATCAGCCCCAGCATTTT
CDR3: CASSPGQYQPQHF

size: -
J: TRBJ1-1
length: 12
D: -
V: TRBV29-1
DNA: TGCAGCGTTGAAGACGGGGGTCGTGGGGCTTTCTTT
CDR3: CSVEDGGRGAFF

size: -
J: TRBJ2-3
length: 15
D: TRBD2
V: TRBV18
DNA: TGTGCCAGCTCACCACTCCGGACTAGAACAGATACGCAGTATTTT
CDR3: CASSPLRTRTDTQYF

size: -
J: TRBJ2-7
length: 14
D: TRBD2
V: TRBV28
DNA: TGTGCCAGCAGTGCTAGCGGGAGTCGGGGCGAGCAGTACTTC
CDR3: CASSASGSRGEQYF